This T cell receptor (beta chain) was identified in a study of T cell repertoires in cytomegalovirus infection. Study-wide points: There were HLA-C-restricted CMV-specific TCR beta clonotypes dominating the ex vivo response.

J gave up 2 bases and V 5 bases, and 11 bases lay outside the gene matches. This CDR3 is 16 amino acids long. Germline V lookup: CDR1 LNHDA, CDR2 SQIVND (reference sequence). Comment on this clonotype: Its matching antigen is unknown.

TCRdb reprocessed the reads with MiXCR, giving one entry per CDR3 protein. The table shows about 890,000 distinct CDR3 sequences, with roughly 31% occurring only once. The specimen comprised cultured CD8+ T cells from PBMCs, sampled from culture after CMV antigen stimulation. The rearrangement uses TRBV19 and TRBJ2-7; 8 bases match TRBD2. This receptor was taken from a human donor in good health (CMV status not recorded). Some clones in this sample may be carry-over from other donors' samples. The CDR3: CASSPTQRGPAYEQYF. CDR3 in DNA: TGTGCCAGTAGTCCAACCCAGCGGGGGCCTGCCTACGAGCAGTACTTC.